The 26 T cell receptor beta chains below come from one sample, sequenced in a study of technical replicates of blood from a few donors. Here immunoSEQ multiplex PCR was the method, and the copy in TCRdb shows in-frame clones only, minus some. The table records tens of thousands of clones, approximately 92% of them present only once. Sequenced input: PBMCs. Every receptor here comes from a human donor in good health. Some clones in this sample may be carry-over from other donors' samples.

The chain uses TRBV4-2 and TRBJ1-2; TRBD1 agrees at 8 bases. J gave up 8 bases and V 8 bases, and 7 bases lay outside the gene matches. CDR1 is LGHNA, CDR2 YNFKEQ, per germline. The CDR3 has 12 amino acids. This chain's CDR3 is CASYGQGGGYTF. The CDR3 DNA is TGTGCCAGCTACGGACAGGGAGGAGGCTACACCTTC.

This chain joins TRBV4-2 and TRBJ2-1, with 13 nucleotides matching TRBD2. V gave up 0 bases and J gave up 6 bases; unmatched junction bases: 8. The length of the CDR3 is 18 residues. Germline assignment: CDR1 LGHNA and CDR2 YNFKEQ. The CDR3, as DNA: TGTGCCAGCAGCCAAGATAGAATGGGGACTAGCGGGGCCAATGAGCAGTTCTTC. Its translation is CASSQDRMGTSGANEQFF.

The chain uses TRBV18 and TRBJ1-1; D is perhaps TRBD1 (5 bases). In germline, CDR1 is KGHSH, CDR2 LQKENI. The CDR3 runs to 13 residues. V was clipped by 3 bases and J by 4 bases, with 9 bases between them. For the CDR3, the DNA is TGTGCCAGCTCACCCGGGGGTTTCACTGAAGCTTTCTTT. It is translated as CASSPGGFTEAFF.

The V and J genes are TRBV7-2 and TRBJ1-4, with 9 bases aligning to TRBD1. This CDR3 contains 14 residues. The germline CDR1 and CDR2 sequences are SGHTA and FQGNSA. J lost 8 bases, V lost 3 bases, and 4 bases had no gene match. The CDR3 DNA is TGTGCCAGCAGCTTGGACAGGGGTGGAGAAAAACTGTTTTTT. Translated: CASSLDRGGEKLFF.

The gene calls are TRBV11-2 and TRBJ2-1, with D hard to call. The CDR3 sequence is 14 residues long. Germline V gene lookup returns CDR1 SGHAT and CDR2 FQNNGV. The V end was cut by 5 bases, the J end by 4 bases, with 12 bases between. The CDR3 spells CASSQAQVYNEQFF. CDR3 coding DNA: TGTGCCAGCAGCCAGGCTCAAGTTTACAATGAGCAGTTCTTC. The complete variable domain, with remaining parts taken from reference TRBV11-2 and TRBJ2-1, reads EAGVAQSPRYKIIEKRQSVAFWCNPISGHATLYWYQQILGQGPKLLIQFQNNGVVDDSQLPKDRFSAERLKGVDSTLKIQPAKLEDSAVYLCASSQAQVYNEQFFGPGTRLTVL.

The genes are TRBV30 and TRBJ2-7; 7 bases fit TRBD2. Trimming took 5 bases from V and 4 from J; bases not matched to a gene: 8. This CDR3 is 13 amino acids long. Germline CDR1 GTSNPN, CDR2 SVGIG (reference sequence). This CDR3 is CAWESGSGYEQYF. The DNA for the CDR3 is TGTGCCTGGGAGTCGGGTAGCGGGTACGAGCAGTACTTC.

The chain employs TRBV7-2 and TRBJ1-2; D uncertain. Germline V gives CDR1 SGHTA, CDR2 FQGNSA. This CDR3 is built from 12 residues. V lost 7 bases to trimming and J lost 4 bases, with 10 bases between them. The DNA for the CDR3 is TGTGCCAGCATCAGTGGTCCCTATGGCTACACCTTC. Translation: CASISGPYGYTF.

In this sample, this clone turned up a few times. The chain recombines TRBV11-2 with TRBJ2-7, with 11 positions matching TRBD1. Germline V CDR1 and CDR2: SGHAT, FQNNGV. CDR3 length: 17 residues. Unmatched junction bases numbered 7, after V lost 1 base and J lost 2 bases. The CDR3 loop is CASSLVRTGGLAYEQYF. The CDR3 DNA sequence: TGTGCCAGCAGCTTAGTCAGGACAGGGGGCCTGGCCTACGAGCAGTACTTC.

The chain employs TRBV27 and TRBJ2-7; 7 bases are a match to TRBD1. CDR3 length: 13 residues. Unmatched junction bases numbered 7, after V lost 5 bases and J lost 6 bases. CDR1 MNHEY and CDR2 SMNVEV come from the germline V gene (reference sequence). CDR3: CASSTGAQGEQYF. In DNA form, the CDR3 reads TGTGCCAGCAGTACAGGGGCTCAGGGCGAGCAGTACTTC.

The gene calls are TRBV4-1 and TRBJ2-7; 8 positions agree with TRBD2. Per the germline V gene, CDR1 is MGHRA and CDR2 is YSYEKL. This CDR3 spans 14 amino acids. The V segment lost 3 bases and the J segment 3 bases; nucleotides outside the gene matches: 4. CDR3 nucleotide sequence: TGCGCCAGCAGCCAGGGGACTAGGAACTACGAGCAGTACTTC. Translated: CASSQGTRNYEQYF.

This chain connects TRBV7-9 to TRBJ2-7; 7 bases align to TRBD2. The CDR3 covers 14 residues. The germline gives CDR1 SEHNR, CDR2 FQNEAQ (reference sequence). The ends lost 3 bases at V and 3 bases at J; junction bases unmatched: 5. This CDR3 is CASSFSSGVYEQYF. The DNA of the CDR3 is TGTGCCAGCAGCTTCTCAAGCGGGGTCTACGAGCAGTACTTC.

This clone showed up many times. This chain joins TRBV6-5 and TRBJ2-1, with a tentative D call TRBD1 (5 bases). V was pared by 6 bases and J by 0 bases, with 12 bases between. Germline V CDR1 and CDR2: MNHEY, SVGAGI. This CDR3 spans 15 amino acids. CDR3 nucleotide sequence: TGTGCCAGCAGCCAAGGGGATAGCTCCTACAATGAGCAGTTCTTC. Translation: CASSQGDSSYNEQFF.

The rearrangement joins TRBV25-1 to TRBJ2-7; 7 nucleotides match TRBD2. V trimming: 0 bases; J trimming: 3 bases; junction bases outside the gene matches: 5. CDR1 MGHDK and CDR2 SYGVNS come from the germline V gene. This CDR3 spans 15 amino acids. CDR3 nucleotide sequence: TGTGCCAGCAGTGAATATGGTGGGGGGGGCTACGAGCAGTACTTC. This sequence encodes CASSEYGGGGYEQYF.

CDR3 protein: CASREQGSSYEQYF. The CDR3 DNA reads TGTGCCAGCCGGGAGCAGGGCAGCTCCTACGAGCAGTACTTC. The genes are TRBV6-6 and TRBJ2-7; D is perhaps TRBD2 (6 bases). Germline CDR1 is MNHNY and CDR2 is SVGAGI (reference sequence). V was cut by 8 bases and J by 0 bases, with 14 bases left in between. This CDR3 is 14 amino acids long.

CDR3 amino acids: CASSLDRGGTNEKLFF. DNA of the CDR3: TGTGCCAGCAGCTTGGACAGGGGTGGAACTAATGAAAAACTGTTTTTT. The chain is built from TRBV5-5 and TRBJ1-4; 7 bases match TRBD1. This CDR3 spans 16 amino acids. J was trimmed by 1 base and V by 0 bases; bases with no gene match: 3. Germline V gives CDR1 SGHKS, CDR2 YYEKEE (reference sequence).

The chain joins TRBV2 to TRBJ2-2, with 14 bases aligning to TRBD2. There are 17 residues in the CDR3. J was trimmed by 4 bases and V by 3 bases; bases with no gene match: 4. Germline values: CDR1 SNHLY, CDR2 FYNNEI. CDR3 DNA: TGTGCCAGCAGTGATCTTGGACTAGCGGGAGGCACCGGGGAGCTGTTTTTT. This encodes CASSDLGLAGGTGELFF.

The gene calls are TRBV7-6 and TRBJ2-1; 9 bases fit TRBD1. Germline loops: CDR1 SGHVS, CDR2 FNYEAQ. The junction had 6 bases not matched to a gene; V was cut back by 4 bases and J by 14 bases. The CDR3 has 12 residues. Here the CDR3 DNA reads TGTGCCAGCAGCTCGGACAGGGGCCGGGAGTTCTTC. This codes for CASSSDRGREFF.

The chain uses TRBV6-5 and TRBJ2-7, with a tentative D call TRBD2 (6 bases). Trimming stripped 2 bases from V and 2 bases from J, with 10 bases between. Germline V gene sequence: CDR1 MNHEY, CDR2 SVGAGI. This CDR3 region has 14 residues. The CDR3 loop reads CASSYGTSAYEQYF. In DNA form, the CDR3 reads TGTGCCAGCAGTTACGGGACTTCAGCCTACGAGCAGTACTTC.

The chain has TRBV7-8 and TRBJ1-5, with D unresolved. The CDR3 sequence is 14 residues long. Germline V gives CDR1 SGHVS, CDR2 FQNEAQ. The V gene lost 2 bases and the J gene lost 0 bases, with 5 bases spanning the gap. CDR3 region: CASSLLYSNQPQHF. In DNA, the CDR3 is TGTGCCAGCAGCTTACTGTATAGCAATCAGCCCCAGCATTTT.

This CDR3 is CASSLTGSNYGYTF. The CDR3 DNA is TGTGCCAGCAGTCTGACAGGGTCCAACTATGGCTACACCTTC. This sequence joins TRBV6-6 and TRBJ1-2; 7 positions agree with TRBD1. CDR1 and CDR2 from the germline V gene are MNHNY and SVGAGI (reference sequence). CDR3 length: 14 residues. V lost 5 bases to trimming and J lost 2 bases; unmatched junction nucleotides: 5.

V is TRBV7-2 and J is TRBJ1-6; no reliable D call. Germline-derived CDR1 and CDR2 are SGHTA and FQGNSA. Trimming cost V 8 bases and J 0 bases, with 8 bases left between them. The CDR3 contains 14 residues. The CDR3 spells CASLEGSYNSPLHF. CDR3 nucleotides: TGTGCCAGCCTGGAGGGCTCCTATAATTCACCCCTCCACTTT.

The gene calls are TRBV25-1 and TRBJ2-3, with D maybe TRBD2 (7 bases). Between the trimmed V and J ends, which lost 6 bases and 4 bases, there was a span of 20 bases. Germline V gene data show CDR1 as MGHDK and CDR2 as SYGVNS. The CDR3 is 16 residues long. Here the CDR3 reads CASSEGWGGASDTQYF. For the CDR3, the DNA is TGTGCCAGCAGCGAGGGTTGGGGGGGGGCTTCAGATACGCAGTATTTT.

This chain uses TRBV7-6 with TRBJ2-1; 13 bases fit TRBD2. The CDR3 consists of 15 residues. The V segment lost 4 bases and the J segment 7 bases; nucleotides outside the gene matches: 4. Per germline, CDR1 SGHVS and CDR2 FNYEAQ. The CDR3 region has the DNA TGTGCCAGCAGCTGGACTAGCGGGAGCGGGAATGAGCAGTTCTTC. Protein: CASSWTSGSGNEQFF.

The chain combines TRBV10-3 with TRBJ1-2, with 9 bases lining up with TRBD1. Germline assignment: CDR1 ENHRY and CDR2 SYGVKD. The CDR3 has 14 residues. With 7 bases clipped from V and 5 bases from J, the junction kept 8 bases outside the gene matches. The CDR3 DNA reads TGTGCCATCATGTCGGGACAGGGCGAGTATGGCTACACCTTC. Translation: CAIMSGQGEYGYTF.

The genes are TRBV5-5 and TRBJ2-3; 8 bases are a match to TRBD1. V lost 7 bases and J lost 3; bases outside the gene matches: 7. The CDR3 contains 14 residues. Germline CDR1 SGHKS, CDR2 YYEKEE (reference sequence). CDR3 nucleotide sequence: TGTGCCAGCGAAGGCAGGGGGCGGACAGATACGCAGTATTTT. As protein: CASEGRGRTDTQYF.

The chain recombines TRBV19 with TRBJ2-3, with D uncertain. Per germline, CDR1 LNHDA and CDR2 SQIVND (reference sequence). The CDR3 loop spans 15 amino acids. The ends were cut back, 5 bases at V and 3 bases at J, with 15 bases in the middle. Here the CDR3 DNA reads TGTGCCAGTAGTCCCTGGTGGCCCACGACAGATACGCAGTATTTT. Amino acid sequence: CASSPWWPTTDTQYF.